This passage covers 27 T cell receptor beta chains from one sample sequenced in a study of T cell responses to AZD1222 COVID-19 vaccine. Assay: immunoSEQ multiplex PCR; the TCRdb copy retains only in-frame clones and omits some. The sample shows about 85,000 clones, 80% to 90% of them seen only once. The sample in question was peripheral blood, obtained on day 0 of AZD1222 vaccination. All receptors come from an adult in good health.

The V and J genes are TRBV4-1 and TRBJ2-7; D is possibly TRBD1 or TRBD2 (5 bases each). CDR3 length: 15 residues. Trimming left V 2 bases short and J 4 bases short, with 15 bases between. Germline V gene data show CDR1 as MGHRA and CDR2 as YSYEKL. The CDR3 DNA sequence: TGCGCCAGCAGCCAAAGGGACCTAGAGGGGTACGAGCAGTACTTC. This sequence encodes CASSQRDLEGYEQYF.

The chain recombines TRBV15 with TRBJ1-4; a weak D match, TRBD1 (6 bases). The CDR3 runs 15 residues. V lost 6 bases and J lost 4, with 15 bases in between. Germline values: CDR1 LNHNV, CDR2 YYDKDF (reference sequence). CDR3 DNA: TGTGCCACCAGAAGCCGGGACACCAATAATGAAAAACTGTTTTTT. Translation gives CATRSRDTNNEKLFF.

As concerns this clone: Mismatch with germline at one junction end may stem from a read error. Here the CDR3 reads CASSDRWGTSYNEQFF. CDR3 nucleotide sequence: TGTGCTAGCAGTGACCGGTGGGGAACGTCCTACAATGAGCAGTTCTTC. The chain couples TRBV7-7 to TRBJ2-1; no clear D. CDR1 and CDR2 from the germline V gene are SSHAT and FNYEAQ (reference sequence). The length of the CDR3 is 16 residues.

The V call is TRBV4-3, the J call TRBJ2-1; D gene uncertain. Trimming removed 0 bases at V and 4 bases at J, with 10 bases between. The CDR3 extends over 15 amino acids. Per the germline V gene, CDR1 is LGHNA and CDR2 is YSLEER. CDR3 bases: TGCGCCAGCAGCCAAGATTGGTCAGCTTACAATGAGCAGTTCTTC. Protein product: CASSQDWSAYNEQFF.

The gene calls are TRBV18 and TRBJ1-1, with a tentative D call TRBD1 (6 bases). CDR1 KGHSH and CDR2 LQKENI come from the germline V gene. The V end lost 3 bases, the J end lost 1 base, and 15 bases lay between the germline ends. This CDR3 region has 16 residues. CDR3 region: CASSPKEQGGNTEAFF. The CDR3 region has the DNA TGTGCCAGCTCACCGAAGGAACAGGGAGGGAACACTGAAGCTTTCTTT.

The gene calls are TRBV28 and TRBJ2-2, with D possibly matching TRBD2 (5 bases). With 11 bases removed from V and 3 bases from J, the gap between germline ends came to 16 bases. The CDR3 spans 14 residues. Germline loops: CDR1 MDHEN, CDR2 SYDVKM. For the CDR3, the DNA is TGTGCCTGCGCCGGGCTAGCCCACACCGGGGAGCTGTTTTTT. It encodes CACAGLAHTGELFF.

V and J are TRBV7-2 and TRBJ2-1, with 12 bases that match TRBD2. Germline V lookup: CDR1 SGHTA, CDR2 FQGNSA. V lost 6 bases, J lost 6 bases, and 6 bases stayed unmatched. This CDR3 region has 15 residues. The CDR3 region is CASRLAGGVRNEQFF. Written as DNA, the CDR3 is TGTGCCAGCAGGCTAGCGGGAGGGGTCCGCAATGAGCAGTTCTTC.

The rearrangement joins TRBV4-2 to TRBJ1-1, with TRBD1 matching over 8 bases. Trimming at V came to 2 bases and at J to 2 bases, leaving 4 bases not matched to a gene. Germline V gives CDR1 LGHNA, CDR2 YNFKEQ. This CDR3 region has 15 residues. The CDR3 nucleotides read TGTGCCAGCAGCCAAACGGACAGGGCTAACACTGAAGCTTTCTTT. Protein: CASSQTDRANTEAFF.

The chain recombines TRBV19 with TRBJ1-1, with no clear D. The CDR3 consists of 12 residues. The germline V gene has CDR1 LNHDA and CDR2 SQIVND (reference sequence). Between the trimmed V and J ends, which lost 2 bases and 6 bases, there was a span of 7 bases. In DNA, the CDR3 is TGTGCCAGTAGTATATCTCGGGCTGAAGCTTTCTTT. Its protein is CASSISRAEAFF.

This clone has just a few counts. The CDR3 protein is CAISSGLLLGNTEAFF. CDR3 sequence (DNA): TGTGCCATCAGTTCGGGGCTTCTCTTAGGGAACACTGAAGCTTTCTTT. V usage is TRBV10-3 and J usage is TRBJ1-1; TRBD1 is a possible D gene (5 bases). V gave up 5 bases and J gave up 1 base, with 17 bases separating them. The length of the CDR3 is 16 residues. CDR1 is ENHRY and CDR2 is SYGVKD in the germline V gene.

The rearrangement joins TRBV6-5 to TRBJ1-2; D might be TRBD1 (5 bases). Per germline, CDR1 MNHEY and CDR2 SVGAGI. The CDR3 sequence is 15 residues long. The V and J ends lost 6 bases and 1 base respectively, with 15 bases between them. CDR3 protein: CASSPPGFYNYGYTF. As DNA, the CDR3 is TGTGCCAGCAGCCCCCCAGGGTTTTATAACTATGGCTACACCTTC.

The chain links TRBV28 to TRBJ1-4, with D unclear. Trimming pared 2 bases from V and 5 bases from J, leaving 0 bases between. The CDR3 runs 11 residues. Germline V lookup: CDR1 MDHEN, CDR2 SYDVKM. DNA for the CDR3: TGTGCCAGCAGTTTAAATGAAAAACTGTTTTTT. Protein sequence: CASSLNEKLFF.

The chain links TRBV7-8 to TRBJ1-2, with 10 bases fitting TRBD1. The CDR3 has 17 amino acids. The germline V gene encodes CDR1 SGHVS and CDR2 FQNEAQ. With 5 bases clipped from V and 3 bases from J, the junction kept 12 bases outside the gene matches. The CDR3 DNA sequence: TGTGCCAGCAGCCCAGAACACCGGGACAGGGGAGACTATGGCTACACCTTC. This translates into CASSPEHRDRGDYGYTF.

The J gene is TRBJ1-1, the V gene TRBV4-1; unclear D gene. The ends were cut back, 0 bases at V and 4 bases at J, with 12 bases in the middle. Germline V gives CDR1 MGHRA, CDR2 YSYEKL. This CDR3 is built from 15 residues. CDR3 bases: TGCGCCAGCAGCCAAGATTCGGTCTCCCTCACTGAAGCTTTCTTT. Protein sequence: CASSQDSVSLTEAFF.

This chain connects TRBV7-9 to TRBJ1-3, with TRBD1 as a possible D gene (6 bases). Trimming took 5 bases from V and 3 from J, leaving 17 bases between them. CDR1 SEHNR and CDR2 FQNEAQ come from the germline V gene (reference sequence). The CDR3 has 16 amino acids. The CDR3 DNA follows: TGTGCCAGCAGCCACCAAGGGGGTCGTAATGGAAACACCATATATTTT. Its protein is CASSHQGGRNGNTIYF. The full variable domain, its missing parts supplied by reference TRBV7-9 and TRBJ1-3, is DTGVSQNPRHKITKRGQNVTFRCDPISEHNRLYWYRQTLGQGPEFLTYFQNEAQLEKSRLLSDRFSAERPKGSFSTLEIQRTEQGDSAMYLCASSHQGGRNGNTIYFGEGSWLTVV.

The rearrangement joins TRBV29-1 to TRBJ1-2; D remains unclear. Trimming cost V 3 bases and J 4 bases, with 15 bases left between them. The CDR3 length is 14 residues. CDR1 and CDR2 (germline): SQVTM, ANQGSEA. The CDR3 reads CSVEAGSTGYGYTF. CDR3 sequence (DNA): TGCAGCGTTGAGGCGGGATCTACGGGCTATGGCTACACCTTC.

The V call is TRBV7-2, the J call TRBJ2-4; D call uncertain. CDR1 is SGHTA and CDR2 is FQGNSA in the germline V gene. Deletions cut 9 bases from V and 10 bases from J, with 7 bases between. CDR3 length: 9 residues. The CDR3 spells CARIFIQYF. The CDR3 DNA reads TGTGCCAGGATTTTTATTCAGTACTTC. Drawing the rest from reference TRBV7-2 and TRBJ2-4, the complete variable domain is GAGVSQSPSNKVTEKGKDVELRCDPISGHTALYWYRQSLGQGLEFLIYFQGNSAPDKSGLPSDRFSAERTGGSVSTLTIQRTQQEDSAVYLCARIFIQYFGAGTRLSVL.

This clone was recorded a few times. The CDR3 DNA is TGTGCCACCAGCCCATTCCCATTTAACTATGGCTACACCTTC. Its translation is CATSPFPFNYGYTF. The chain has TRBV24-1 and TRBJ1-2; no clear D gene. V gave up 7 bases and J gave up 1 base, with 12 bases separating them. CDR1 is KGHDR, CDR2 SFDVKD, per germline. The CDR3 runs to 14 residues.

This chain joins TRBV24-1 and TRBJ1-4; D gene ambiguous. This CDR3 region has 12 residues. Looked up from germline, CDR1 is KGHDR and CDR2 is SFDVKD. V shed 3 bases and J shed 10 bases, with 8 bases lying between them. The CDR3 protein is CATSDRSGKLFF. As DNA, the CDR3 is TGTGCCACCAGTGATCGGAGTGGAAAACTGTTTTTT.

The J gene is TRBJ2-7, the V gene TRBV7-2; D unresolved. CDR1 and CDR2 from the germline V gene are SGHTA and FQGNSA. V lost 2 bases and J 4 bases, leaving 9 bases between the germline ends. The CDR3 covers 13 residues. In DNA form, the CDR3 reads TGTGCCAGCAGCTTACCCCGGCGGTACGAGCAGTACTTC. It codes for CASSLPRRYEQYF.

The chain couples TRBV5-1 to TRBJ1-4, with TRBD1 matching over 7 bases. The CDR3 contains 14 residues. Germline values: CDR1 SGHRS, CDR2 YFSETQ. The J segment lost 7 bases and the V segment lost 1 base, leaving 4 bases of the junction unmatched. Written as DNA, the CDR3 is TGCGCCAGCAGCTTGACCGGGACAGTTGAAAAACTGTTTTTT. It is translated as CASSLTGTVEKLFF.

The chain uses TRBV7-2 and TRBJ1-2, with D maybe TRBD1 (6 bases). This CDR3 comprises 15 residues. Trimming left V 1 base short and J 1 base short, with 10 bases between. Germline CDR1 SGHTA, CDR2 FQGNSA. CDR3 coding DNA: TGTGCCAGCAGCTTAGAACAGGGAGTTAACTATGGCTACACCTTC. This encodes CASSLEQGVNYGYTF.

This clone turned up a few times. The chain uses TRBV6-1 and TRBJ1-1, with D possibly TRBD1 on 5 matching bases. With 3 bases removed from V and 7 bases from J, the gap between germline ends came to 12 bases. Per the germline V gene, CDR1 is MNHNS and CDR2 is SASEGT. The CDR3 runs 13 residues. The CDR3 DNA reads TGTGCCAGCAGTGAGGGGCCAGGGTTTGAAGCTTTCTTT. Translating gives CASSEGPGFEAFF.

The chain is built from TRBV11-2 and TRBJ1-2; 11 nucleotides align to TRBD1. The CDR3 has 16 residues. Germline V gene sequence: CDR1 SGHAT, CDR2 FQNNGV. The junction had 5 bases not matched to a gene; V was cut back by 5 bases and J by 0 bases. CDR3 sequence reads: CASSPDRGRPNYGYTF. The CDR3 region has the DNA TGTGCCAGCAGCCCGGACAGGGGGCGGCCTAACTATGGCTACACCTTC.

The rearrangement uses TRBV27 and TRBJ1-4, with 9 bases identical to TRBD1. After removal of 6 bases from V and 0 bases from J, the junction contained 11 bases not matched to a gene. Germline V lookup: CDR1 MNHEY, CDR2 SMNVEV (reference sequence). CDR3 length equals 18 residues. In DNA, the CDR3 is TGTGCCAGCAGCCCCGCCGGGACAGGGTTTACAACTAATGAAAAACTGTTTTTT. Translating it yields CASSPAGTGFTTNEKLFF. Drawing the rest from reference TRBV27 and TRBJ1-4, the complete variable domain is EAQVTQNPRYLITVTGKKLTVTCSQNMNHEYMSWYRQDPGLGLRQIYYSMNVEVTDKGDVPEGYKVSRKEKRNFPLILESPSPNQTSLYFCASSPAGTGFTTNEKLFFGSGTQLSVL.

A note on this clone: The sample contains more than one DNA sequence encoding this CDR3. The chain has TRBV6-4 and TRBJ2-2; 7 bases are a match to TRBD1. Trimming at V came to 3 bases and at J to 0 bases, leaving 1 base not matched to a gene. Germline V gene data show CDR1 as MRHNA and CDR2 as SNTAGT. CDR3 length: 15 residues. The CDR3 DNA reads as TGTGCCAGCAGTGAAGGGGGCGCGAACACCGGGGAGCTGTTTTTT. Amino acid sequence: CASSEGGANTGELFF.

This clone showed up just once. This rearrangement joins TRBV19 to TRBJ1-4; D is unclear. The CDR3 runs to 17 residues. Deletions cut 4 bases from V and 0 bases from J, with 15 bases between. Per the germline V gene, CDR1 is LNHDA and CDR2 is SQIVND (reference sequence). This CDR3 reads CASSNSGSGSTNEKLFF. For the CDR3, the DNA is TGTGCCAGTAGTAATTCCGGGTCTGGTTCAACTAATGAAAAACTGTTTTTT.